This section outlines one T cell receptor (beta chain) sequence together with its context. The assay was immunoSEQ multiplex PCR, and TCRdb's table has in-frame clones only and misses some. The sample carries around 25,000 clones, nearly 90% recorded once. Time point noted: after dendritic cell vaccination, including at tumor progression/relapse. This sample is part of a study of glioma-infiltrating T cells after dendritic cell vaccination. Trimming left V 6 bases short and J 7 bases short, with 15 bases between. There are 14 residues in the CDR3. Germline V gene data show CDR1 as MGHDK and CDR2 as SYGVNS.

This receptor was taken from a human donor with glioblastoma. The source material was blood, sampled after dendritic cell vaccination. The gene calls are TRBV25-1 and TRBJ1-4, with D possibly TRBD1 on 5 matching bases. The CDR3 reads CASSRPAGGEKLFF. The CDR3 DNA follows: TGTGCCAGCAGCCGACCGGCGGGGGGTGAAAAACTGTTTTTT.